This TCR beta chain was identified in a study of blood T cell repertoires in COVID-19. There are a few counts of this clone. Germline V gene lookup returns CDR1 MNHEY and CDR2 SMNVEV (reference sequence). V was pared by 2 bases and J by 9 bases, with 16 bases between. The CDR3 sequence is 15 residues long. Generated by immunoSEQ multiplex PCR, the TCRdb table keeps only in-frame clones and is missing some. The sample lists more than 75,000 clones; approximately 80% were seen once. The receptor was isolated from a human donor in a cohort sampled during active COVID-19. Sequencing used peripheral blood. V is TRBV27 and J is TRBJ2-2; TRBD2 might be the D (5 bases). CDR3 coding DNA: TGTGCCAGCAGTTTAGGGCGGGCCCCCCACCGGGAGCTGTTTTTT. Protein sequence: CASSLGRAPHRELFF.